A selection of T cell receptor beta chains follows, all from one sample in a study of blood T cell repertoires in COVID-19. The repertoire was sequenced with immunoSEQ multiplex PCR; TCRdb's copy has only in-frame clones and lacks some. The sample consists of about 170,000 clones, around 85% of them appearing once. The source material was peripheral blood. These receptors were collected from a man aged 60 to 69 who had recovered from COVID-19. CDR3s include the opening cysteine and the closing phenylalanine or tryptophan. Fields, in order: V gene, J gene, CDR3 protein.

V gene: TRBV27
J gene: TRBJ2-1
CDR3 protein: CASRPTGTYNEQFF

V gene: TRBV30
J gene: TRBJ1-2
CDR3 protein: CAWTGGYGYTF

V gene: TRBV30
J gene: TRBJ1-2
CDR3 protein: CAWSIHGVDYYNGYTF

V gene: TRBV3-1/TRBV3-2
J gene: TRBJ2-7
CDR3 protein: CASSQDIAGGLLEQYF

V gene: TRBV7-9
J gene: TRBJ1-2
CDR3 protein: CASRSLSAYYGYTF

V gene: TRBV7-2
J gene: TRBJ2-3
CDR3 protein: CASSSGQRGGDTQYF

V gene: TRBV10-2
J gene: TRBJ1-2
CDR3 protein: CASSEGGGVVGYTF

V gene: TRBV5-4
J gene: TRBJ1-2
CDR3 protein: CASSFDRTAQNYGYTF

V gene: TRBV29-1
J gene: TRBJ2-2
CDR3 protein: CSVELGPGGGELFF

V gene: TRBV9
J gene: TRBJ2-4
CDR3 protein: CASSASKNIQYF

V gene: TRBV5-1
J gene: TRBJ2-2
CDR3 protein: CASSLVRTGNTGELFF

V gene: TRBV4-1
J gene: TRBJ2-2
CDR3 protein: CASSVSGGAFGELFF